What follows is one T cell receptor beta chain and its context. Its specificity is unknown. This CDR3 region has 13 residues. Between the trimmed V and J ends, which lost 2 bases and 0 bases, there was a span of 4 bases. CDR1 and CDR2 (germline): KGHSH, LQKENI. The data are from a study of graft-versus-host responses after intestinal transplantation. Across the whole study: Those transplanted obtained multivisceral, liver-intestinal, or isolated intestinal grafts. Findings of the study overall: Within the allografts of patients who had graft-donor T cell macrochimerism, graft-versus-host to host-versus-graft clonal ratios were high.

Sequenced by immunoSEQ multiplex PCR; TCRdb stores in-frame clones only, minus some. The top ten hold around 1.4% of the sample, which has 43,000 or so clones, approximately 94% seen once. V usage is TRBV18 and J usage is TRBJ1-1; D is unclear. This TCR was sampled from a human patient who received an intestinal transplant, so some T cells may come from the graft donor. Sample: PBMCs, taken approximately 350 days after intestinal transplant. The CDR3 DNA is TGTGCCAGCTCACCAGCCCTGAACACTGAAGCTTTCTTT. This translates into CASSPALNTEAFF.